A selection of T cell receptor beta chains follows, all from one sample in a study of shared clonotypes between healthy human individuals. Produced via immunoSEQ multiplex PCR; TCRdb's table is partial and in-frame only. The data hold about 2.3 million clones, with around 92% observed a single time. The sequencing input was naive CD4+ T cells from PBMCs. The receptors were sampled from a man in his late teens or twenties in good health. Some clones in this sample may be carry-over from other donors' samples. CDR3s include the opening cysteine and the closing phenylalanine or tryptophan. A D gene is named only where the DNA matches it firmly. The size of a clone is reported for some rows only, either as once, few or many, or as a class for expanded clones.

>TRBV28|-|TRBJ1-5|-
CASSPRSLNPNQPQHF
TGTGCCAGCAGTCCCCGGAGCCTCAACCCTAATCAGCCCCAGCATTTT
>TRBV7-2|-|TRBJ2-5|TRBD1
CASSLTGTGNQETQYF
TGTGCCAGCAGCCTTACCGGGACAGGGAACCAAGAGACCCAGTACTTC
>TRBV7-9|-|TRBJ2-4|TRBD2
CASSFAGANIQYF
TGTGCCAGCAGCTTCGCGGGAGCGAACATTCAGTACTTC
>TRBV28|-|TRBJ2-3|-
CASATVWAHTQYF
TGTGCCAGCGCGACGGTGTGGGCGCATACGCAGTATTTT
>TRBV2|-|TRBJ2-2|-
CASSSTGTLLDGELFF
TGTGCCAGCAGTTCCACCGGGACCCTGCTGGACGGGGAGCTGTTTTTT
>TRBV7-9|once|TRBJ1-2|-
CASSLSQGRWNGYTF
TGTGCCAGCAGCTTAAGTCAGGGGAGGTGGAATGGCTACACCTTC
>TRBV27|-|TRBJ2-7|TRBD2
CASSFRAGGPYEQYF
TGTGCCAGCAGTTTCAGGGCGGGAGGGCCCTACGAGCAGTACTTC
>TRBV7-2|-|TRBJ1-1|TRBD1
CASNNRKGARTEAFF
TGTGCCAGCAACAACCGCAAGGGGGCGCGAACTGAAGCTTTCTTT
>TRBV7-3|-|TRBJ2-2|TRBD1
CASSPAGGPNTGELFF
TGTGCCAGCAGCCCCGCAGGGGGCCCTAACACCGGGGAGCTGTTTTTT
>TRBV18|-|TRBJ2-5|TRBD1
CASSMDRVQETQYF
TGTGCCAGCTCAATGGACAGGGTTCAAGAGACCCAGTACTTC
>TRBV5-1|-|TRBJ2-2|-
CASSLGLNTGELFF
TGCGCCAGCAGCTTGGGCCTAAACACCGGGGAGCTGTTTTTT
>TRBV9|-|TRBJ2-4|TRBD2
CASSPRLAGVGNIQYF
TGTGCCAGCAGCCCGCGACTAGCGGGAGTGGGAAACATTCAGTACTTC
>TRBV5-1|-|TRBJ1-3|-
CASSLQGDLSGNTIYF
TGCGCCAGCAGCTTGCAGGGTGATCTCTCTGGAAACACCATATATTTT
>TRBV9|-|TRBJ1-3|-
CASSVVGSPSSGNTIYF
TGTGCCAGCAGCGTAGTAGGCAGCCCGAGCTCTGGAAACACCATATATTTT
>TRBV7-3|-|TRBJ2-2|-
CASSLNSPNTGELFF
TGTGCCAGCAGCTTAAACTCGCCGAACACCGGGGAGCTGTTTTTT
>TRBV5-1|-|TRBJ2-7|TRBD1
CASSSDRGEQYF
TGCGCCAGCAGCTCGGACAGGGGCGAGCAGTACTTC
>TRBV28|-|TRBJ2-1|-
CASRRNSYNEQFF
TGTGCCAGCAGGCGGAATTCCTACAATGAGCAGTTCTTC
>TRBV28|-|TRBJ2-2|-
CASSSGFSNTGELFF
TGTGCCAGCTCCTCGGGATTTTCGAACACCGGGGAGCTGTTTTTT
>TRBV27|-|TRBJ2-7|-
CASSFRGNYEQYF
TGTGCCAGCAGTTTTCGAGGGAACTACGAGCAGTACTTC
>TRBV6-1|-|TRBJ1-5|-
CASTKKLESQPQHF
TGTGCCAGCACCAAAAAACTGGAGTCTCAGCCCCAGCATTTT
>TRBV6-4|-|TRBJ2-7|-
CASSGHLVPGAYYEQYF
TGTGCCAGCAGTGGCCACCTCGTGCCTGGGGCTTACTACGAGCAGTACTTC
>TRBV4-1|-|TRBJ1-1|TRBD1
CASSQGPRDRRLRAPAFF
TGCGCCAGCAGCCAAGGTCCCCGGGACAGGCGACTTCGGGCGCCGGCTTTCTTT
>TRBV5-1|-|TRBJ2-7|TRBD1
CASSFNPTGEQYF
TGCGCCAGCAGCTTCAACCCGACAGGGGAGCAGTACTTC
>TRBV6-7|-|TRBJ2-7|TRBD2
CASSPYLAASYEQYF
TGTGCCAGCAGCCCATATCTAGCGGCTTCCTACGAGCAGTACTTC
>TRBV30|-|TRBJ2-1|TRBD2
CAYGLAATYNEQFF
TGTGCCTATGGACTAGCGGCTACCTACAATGAGCAGTTCTTC
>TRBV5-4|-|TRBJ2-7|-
CASSFGLRAEEQYF
TGTGCCAGCAGCTTCGGCCTACGAGCGGAAGAGCAGTACTTC